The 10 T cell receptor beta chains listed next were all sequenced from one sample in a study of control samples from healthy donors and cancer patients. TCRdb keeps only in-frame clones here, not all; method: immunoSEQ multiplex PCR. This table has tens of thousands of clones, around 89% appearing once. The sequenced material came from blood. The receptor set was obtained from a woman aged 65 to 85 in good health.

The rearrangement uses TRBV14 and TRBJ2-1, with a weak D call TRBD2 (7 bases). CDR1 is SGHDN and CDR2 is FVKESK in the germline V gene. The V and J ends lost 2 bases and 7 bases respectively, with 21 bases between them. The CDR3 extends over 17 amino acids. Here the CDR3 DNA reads TGTGCCAGCAGCCAAATGTACGGGGGGCCATCGGTTAATGAGCAGTTCTTC. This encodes CASSQMYGGPSVNEQFF.

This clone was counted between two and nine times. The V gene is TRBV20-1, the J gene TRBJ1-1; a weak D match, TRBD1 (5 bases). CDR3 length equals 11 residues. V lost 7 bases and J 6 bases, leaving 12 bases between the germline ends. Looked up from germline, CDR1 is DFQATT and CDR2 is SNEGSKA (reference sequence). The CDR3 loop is CSVVKGSEAFF. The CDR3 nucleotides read TGCAGTGTGGTCAAGGGGTCTGAAGCTTTCTTT.

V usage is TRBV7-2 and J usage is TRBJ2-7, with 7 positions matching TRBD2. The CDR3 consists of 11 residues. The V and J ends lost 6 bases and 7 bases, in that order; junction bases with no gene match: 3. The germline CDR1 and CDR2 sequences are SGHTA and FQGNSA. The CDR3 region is CASRAGVEQYF. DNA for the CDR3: TGTGCCAGCAGGGCGGGGGTGGAGCAGTACTTC. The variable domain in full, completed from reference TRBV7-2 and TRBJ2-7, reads GAGVSQSPSNKVTEKGKDVELRCDPISGHTALYWYRQSLGQGLEFLIYFQGNSAPDKSGLPSDRFSAERTGGSVSTLTIQRTQQEDSAVYLCASRAGVEQYFGPGTRLTVT.

The CDR3 DNA follows: TGTGCCAGCAGCCAAGGGTGGACAGGGAACACTGAAGCTTTCTTT. This translates into CASSQGWTGNTEAFF. The chain employs TRBV3-1 (or the pseudogene TRBV3-2) and TRBJ1-1, with TRBD1 matching over 7 bases. In germline, CDR1 is LGHDT, CDR2 YNNKEL (reference sequence). The length of the CDR3 is 15 residues. J lost 1 base, V lost 1 base, and 3 bases had no gene match.

The CDR3 DNA sequence: TGTGCCAGCAGCCCCCAGACAGGGTACAATGAGCAGTTCTTC. The encoded protein is CASSPQTGYNEQFF. V usage is TRBV9 and J usage is TRBJ2-1, with TRBD1 identical over 7 bases. V lost 4 bases and J lost 4; bases outside the gene matches: 5. The CDR3 totals 14 residues. Germline values: CDR1 SGDLS, CDR2 YYNGEE.

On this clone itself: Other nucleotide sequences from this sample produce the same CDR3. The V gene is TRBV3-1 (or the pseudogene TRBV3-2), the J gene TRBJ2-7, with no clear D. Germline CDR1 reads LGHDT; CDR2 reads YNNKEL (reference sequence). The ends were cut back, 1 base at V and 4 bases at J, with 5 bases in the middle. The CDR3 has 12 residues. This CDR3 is CASSQGIYEQYF. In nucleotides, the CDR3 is TGTGCCAGCAGCCAAGGGATTTACGAGCAGTACTTC.

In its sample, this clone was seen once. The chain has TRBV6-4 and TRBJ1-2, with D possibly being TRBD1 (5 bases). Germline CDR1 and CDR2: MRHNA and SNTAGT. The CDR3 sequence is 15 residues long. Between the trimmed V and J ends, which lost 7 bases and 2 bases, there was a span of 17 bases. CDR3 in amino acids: CASTPEGTGNYGYTF. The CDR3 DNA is TGTGCCAGCACCCCTGAGGGGACGGGGAACTATGGCTACACCTTC.

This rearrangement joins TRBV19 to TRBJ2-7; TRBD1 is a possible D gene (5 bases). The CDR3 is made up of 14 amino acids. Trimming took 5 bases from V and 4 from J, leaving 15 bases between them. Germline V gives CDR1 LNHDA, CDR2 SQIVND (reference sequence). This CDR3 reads CASSPQGIQYEQYF. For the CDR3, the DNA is TGTGCCAGTAGTCCCCAGGGAATCCAATACGAGCAGTACTTC.

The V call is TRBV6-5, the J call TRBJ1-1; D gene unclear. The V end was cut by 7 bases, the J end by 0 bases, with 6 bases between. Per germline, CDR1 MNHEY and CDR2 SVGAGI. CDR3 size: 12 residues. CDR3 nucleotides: TGTGCCAGCACCAGAATGAACACTGAAGCTTTCTTT. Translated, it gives CASTRMNTEAFF.

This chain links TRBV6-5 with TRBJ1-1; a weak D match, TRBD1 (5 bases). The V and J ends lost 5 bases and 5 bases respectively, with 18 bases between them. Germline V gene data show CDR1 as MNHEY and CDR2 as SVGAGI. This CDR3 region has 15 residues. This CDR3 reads CASSNRGGTRTEAFF. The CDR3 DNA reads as TGTGCCAGCAGTAACCGAGGAGGGACCCGGACTGAAGCTTTCTTT.